This T cell receptor beta chain was profiled in a study of technical replicates of blood from several donors. The CDR3 sequence is 16 residues long. V lost 2 bases and J lost 8; bases outside the gene matches: 10. Germline CDR1 is MNHNS and CDR2 is SASEGT. This clone was detected a few times. Assay used: immunoSEQ multiplex PCR; TCRdb lists only in-frame clones, some missing. The table shows approximately 14,000 clones, with 70% to 80% occurring only once. The chain combines TRBV6-1 with TRBJ1-4; 8 bases agree with TRBD1. The receptor was isolated from a human donor in good health. Sequenced material: PBMCs. The CDR3 loop is CASSEMWRTGTEKLFF. The CDR3 region has the DNA TGTGCCAGCAGTGAAATGTGGCGGACAGGGACGGAAAAACTGTTTTTT.